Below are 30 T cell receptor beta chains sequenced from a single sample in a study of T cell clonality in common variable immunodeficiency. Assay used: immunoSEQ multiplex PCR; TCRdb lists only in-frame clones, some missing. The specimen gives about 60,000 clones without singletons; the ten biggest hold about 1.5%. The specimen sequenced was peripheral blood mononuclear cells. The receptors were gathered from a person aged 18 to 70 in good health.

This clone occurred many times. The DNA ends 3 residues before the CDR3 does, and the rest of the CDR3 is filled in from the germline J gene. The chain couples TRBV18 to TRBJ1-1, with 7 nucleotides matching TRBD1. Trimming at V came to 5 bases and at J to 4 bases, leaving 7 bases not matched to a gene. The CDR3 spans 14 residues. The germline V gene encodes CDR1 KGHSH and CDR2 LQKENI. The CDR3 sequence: CASSSESGGTEAFF. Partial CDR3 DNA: TGTGCCAGCTCAAGCGAATCAGGGGGCACTGAA. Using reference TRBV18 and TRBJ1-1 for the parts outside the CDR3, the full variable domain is NAGVMQNPRHLVRRRGQEARLRCSPMKGHSHVYWYRQLPEEGLKFMVYLQKENIIDESGMPKERFSAEFPKEGPSILRIQQVVRGDSAAYFCASSSESGGTEAFFGQGTRLTVV.

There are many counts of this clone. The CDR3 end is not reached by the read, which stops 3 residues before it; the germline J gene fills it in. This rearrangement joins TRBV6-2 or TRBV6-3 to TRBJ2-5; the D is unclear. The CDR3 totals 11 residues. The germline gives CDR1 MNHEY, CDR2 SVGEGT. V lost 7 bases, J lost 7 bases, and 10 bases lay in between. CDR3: CASKDGLTQYF. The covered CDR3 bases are TGTGCCAGCAAGGATGGGCTGACC.

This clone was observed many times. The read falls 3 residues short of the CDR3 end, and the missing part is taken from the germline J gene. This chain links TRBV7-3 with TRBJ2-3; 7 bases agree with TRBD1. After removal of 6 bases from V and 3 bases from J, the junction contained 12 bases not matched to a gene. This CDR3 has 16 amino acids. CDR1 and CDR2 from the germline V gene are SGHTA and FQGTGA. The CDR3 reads CASSTGTVKGTDTQYF. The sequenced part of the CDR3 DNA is TGTGCCAGCAGTACCGGGACAGTTAAGGGTACAGATACG.

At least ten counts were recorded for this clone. CDR3 DNA, as far as it was read: TGTGCCAGCAGCCAAGACGAGGGGGTATCCTACGAG. Translating it yields CASSQDEGVSYE. The full CDR3 is CASSQDEGVSYEQYF. This sequence joins TRBV4-2 and TRBJ2-7; D may be TRBD1 (6 bases). The missing CDR3 end, 3 residues past where the read stops, is filled in from the germline J gene. V lost 0 bases to trimming and J lost 1 base, with 10 bases between them. Germline CDR1 LGHNA, CDR2 YNFKEQ. CDR3 size: 15 residues.

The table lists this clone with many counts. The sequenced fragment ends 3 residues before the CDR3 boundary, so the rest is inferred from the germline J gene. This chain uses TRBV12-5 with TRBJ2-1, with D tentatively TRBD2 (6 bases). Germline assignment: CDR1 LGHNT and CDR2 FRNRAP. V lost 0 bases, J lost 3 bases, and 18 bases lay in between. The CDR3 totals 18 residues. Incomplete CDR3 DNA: TGTGCTAGTGGTTTGGTACTCCTAACTAGGCGGGACTACAATGAG. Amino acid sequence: CASGLVLLTRRDYNE. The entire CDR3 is CASGLVLLTRRDYNEQFF.

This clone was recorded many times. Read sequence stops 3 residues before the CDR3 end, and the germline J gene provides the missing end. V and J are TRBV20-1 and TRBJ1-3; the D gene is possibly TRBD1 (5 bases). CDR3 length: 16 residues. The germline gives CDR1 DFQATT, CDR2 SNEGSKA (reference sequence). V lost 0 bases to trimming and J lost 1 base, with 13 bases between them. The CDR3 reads CSARDLWGGSGNTIYF. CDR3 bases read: TGCAGTGCTAGAGATTTATGGGGGGGATCTGGAAACACC.

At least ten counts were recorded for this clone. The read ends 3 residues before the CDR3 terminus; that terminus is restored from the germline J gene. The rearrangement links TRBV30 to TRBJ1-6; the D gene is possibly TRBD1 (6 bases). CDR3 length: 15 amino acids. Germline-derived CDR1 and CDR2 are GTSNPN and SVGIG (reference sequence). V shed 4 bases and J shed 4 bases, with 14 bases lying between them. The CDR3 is CAWMGQGIYNSPLHF. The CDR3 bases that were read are TGTGCCTGGATGGGGCAGGGGATTTATAATTCACCC.

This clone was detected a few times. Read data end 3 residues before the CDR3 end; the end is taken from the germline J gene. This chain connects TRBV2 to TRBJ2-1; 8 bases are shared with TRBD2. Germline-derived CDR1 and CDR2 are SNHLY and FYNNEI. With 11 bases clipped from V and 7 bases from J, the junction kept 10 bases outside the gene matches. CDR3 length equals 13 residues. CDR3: CASSGREANEQFF. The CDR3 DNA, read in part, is TGTGCCTCCAGCGGGCGGGAGGCAAATGAG.

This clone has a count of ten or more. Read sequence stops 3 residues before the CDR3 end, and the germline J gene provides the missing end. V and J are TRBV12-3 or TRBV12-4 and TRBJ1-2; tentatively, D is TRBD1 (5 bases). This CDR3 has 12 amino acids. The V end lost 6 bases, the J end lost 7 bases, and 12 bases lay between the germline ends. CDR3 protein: CASSRLRGGYTF. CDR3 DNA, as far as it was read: TGTGCCAGCAGCCGCCTAAGGGGTGGC.

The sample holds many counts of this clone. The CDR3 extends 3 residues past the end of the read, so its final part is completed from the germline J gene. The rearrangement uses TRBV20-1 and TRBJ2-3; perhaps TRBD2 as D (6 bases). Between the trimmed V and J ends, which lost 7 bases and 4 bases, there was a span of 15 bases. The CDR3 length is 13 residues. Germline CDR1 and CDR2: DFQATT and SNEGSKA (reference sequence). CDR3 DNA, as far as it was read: TGCAGTGTCGGGGGAGGACCCGCAGATACG. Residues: CSVGGGPADT. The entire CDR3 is CSVGGGPADTQYF.

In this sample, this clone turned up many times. CDR3 sequence reads: CASSLIDRAYEQYF. The covered CDR3 bases are TGTGCCAGCAGTTTAATCGACAGGGCCTACGAG. The J gene is TRBJ2-7, the V gene TRBV28; 7 nucleotides match TRBD1. The CDR3 is cut off 3 residues early in the read; its end comes from the germline J gene. This CDR3 region has 14 residues. The ends lost 2 bases at V and 2 bases at J; junction bases unmatched: 3. Germline V gives CDR1 MDHEN, CDR2 SYDVKM.

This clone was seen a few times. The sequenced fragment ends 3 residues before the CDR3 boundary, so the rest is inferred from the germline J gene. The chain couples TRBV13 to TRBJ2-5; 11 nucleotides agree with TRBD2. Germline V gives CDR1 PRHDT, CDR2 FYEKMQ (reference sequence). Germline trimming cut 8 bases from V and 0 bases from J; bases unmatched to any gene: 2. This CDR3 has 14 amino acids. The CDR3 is CASGTSGNQETQYF. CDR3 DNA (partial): TGTGCCAGCGGGACTAGCGGCAACCAAGAGACC.

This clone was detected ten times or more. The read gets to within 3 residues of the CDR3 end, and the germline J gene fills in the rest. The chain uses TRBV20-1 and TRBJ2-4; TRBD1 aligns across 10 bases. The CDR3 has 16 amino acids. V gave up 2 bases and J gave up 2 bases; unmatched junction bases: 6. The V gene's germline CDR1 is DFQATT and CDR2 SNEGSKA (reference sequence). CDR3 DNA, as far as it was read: TGCAGTGCTAGACCTCCGGGACAGGGGACCAAAAACATT. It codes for CSARPPGQGTKNI. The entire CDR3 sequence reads CSARPPGQGTKNIQYF.

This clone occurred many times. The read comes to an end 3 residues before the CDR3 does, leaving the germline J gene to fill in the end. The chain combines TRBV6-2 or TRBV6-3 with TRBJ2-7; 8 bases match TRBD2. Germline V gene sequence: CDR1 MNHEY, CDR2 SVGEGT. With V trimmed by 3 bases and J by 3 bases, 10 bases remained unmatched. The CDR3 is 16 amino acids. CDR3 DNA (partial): TGTGCCAGCAGTTATCGCCCAGGGACTAGGGGCTACGAG. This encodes CASSYRPGTRGYE. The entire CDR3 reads CASSYRPGTRGYEQYF.

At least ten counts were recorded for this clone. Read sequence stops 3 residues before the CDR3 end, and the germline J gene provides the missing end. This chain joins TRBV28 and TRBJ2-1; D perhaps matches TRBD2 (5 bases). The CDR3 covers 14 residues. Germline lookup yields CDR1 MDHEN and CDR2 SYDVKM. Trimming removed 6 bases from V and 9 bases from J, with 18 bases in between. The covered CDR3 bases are TGTGCCAGCAGCCAAAGACCTAGCTCTGGTGAG. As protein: CASSQRPSSGE. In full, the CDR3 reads CASSQRPSSGEQFF. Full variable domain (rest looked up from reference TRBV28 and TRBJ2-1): DVKVTQSSRYLVKRTGEKVFLECVQDMDHENMFWYRQDPGLGLRLIYFSYDVKMKEKGDIPEGYSVSREKKERFSLILESASTNQTSMYLCASSQRPSSGEQFFGPGTRLTVL.

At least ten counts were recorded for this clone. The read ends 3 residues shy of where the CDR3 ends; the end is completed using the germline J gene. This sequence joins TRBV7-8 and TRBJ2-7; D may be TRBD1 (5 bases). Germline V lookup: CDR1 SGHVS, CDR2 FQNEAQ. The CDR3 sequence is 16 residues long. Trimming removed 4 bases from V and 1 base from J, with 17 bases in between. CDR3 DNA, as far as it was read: TGTGCCAGCAGCTCTCACTTACAGGAAAAATCCTACGAG. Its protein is CASSSHLQEKSYE. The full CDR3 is CASSSHLQEKSYEQYF.

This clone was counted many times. Incomplete CDR3 DNA: TGTGCCAGCAGCTTCCCTGAGACC. This gives the protein CASSFPET. The entire CDR3 is CASSFPETQYF. This chain joins TRBV13 and TRBJ2-5; D not resolved. With the read ending 3 residues before the CDR3 end, the germline J gene is used to fill in that end. The CDR3 loop spans 11 amino acids. Germline V gene sequence: CDR1 PRHDT, CDR2 FYEKMQ (reference sequence). Trimming took off 3 bases at V and 5 bases at J, with 4 bases between the two ends.

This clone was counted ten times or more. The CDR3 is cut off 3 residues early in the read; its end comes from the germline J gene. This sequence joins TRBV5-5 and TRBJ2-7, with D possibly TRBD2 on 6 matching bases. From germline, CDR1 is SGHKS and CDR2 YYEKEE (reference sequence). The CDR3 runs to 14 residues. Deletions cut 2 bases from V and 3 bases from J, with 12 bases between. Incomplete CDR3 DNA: TGTGCCAGCAGCTTAGGCCAGGGACTCTACGAG. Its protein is CASSLGQGLYE. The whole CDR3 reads CASSLGQGLYEQYF.

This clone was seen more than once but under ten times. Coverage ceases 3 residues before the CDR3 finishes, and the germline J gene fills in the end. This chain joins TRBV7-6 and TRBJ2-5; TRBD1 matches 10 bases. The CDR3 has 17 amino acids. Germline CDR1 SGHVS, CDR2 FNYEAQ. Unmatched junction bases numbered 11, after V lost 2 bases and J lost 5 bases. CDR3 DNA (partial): TGTGCCAGCAGCTTATCATTTAGACAGGGGGCAGGGGAGACC. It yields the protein CASSLSFRQGAGET. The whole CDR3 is CASSLSFRQGAGETQYF.

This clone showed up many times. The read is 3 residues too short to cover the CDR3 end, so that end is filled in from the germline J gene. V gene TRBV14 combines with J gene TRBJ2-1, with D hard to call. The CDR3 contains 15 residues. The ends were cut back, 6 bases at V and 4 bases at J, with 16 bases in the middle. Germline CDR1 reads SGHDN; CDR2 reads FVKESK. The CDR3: CASRSSLNSYNEQFF. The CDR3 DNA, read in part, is TGTGCCAGCAGGTCCTCACTGAATTCATACAATGAG.

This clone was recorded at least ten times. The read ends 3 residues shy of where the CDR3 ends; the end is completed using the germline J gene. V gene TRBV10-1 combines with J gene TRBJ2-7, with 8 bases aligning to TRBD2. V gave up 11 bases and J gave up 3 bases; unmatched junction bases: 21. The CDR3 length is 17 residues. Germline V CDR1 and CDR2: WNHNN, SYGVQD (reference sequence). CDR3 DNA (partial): TGCGCCGCCGAATTAGATAGCGGGGCTGCCATTTTCTACGAG. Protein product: CAAELDSGAAIFYE. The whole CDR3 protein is CAAELDSGAAIFYEQYF.

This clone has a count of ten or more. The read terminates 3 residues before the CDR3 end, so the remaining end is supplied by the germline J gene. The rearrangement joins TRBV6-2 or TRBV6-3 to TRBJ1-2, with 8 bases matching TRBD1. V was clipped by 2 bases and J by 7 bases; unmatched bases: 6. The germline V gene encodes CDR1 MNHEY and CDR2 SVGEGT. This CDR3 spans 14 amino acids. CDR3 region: CASSYLGQGGGYTF. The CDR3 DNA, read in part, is TGTGCCAGCAGTTACCTCGGACAGGGCGGTGGC.

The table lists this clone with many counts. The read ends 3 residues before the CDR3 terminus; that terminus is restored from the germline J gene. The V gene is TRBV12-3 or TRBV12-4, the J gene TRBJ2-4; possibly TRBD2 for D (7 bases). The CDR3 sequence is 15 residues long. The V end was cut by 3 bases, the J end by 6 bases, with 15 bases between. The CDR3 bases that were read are TGTGCCAGCAGTTTGGGGGGGGCGCGAGGAAACATT. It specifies CASSLGGARGNI. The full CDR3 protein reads CASSLGGARGNIQYF.

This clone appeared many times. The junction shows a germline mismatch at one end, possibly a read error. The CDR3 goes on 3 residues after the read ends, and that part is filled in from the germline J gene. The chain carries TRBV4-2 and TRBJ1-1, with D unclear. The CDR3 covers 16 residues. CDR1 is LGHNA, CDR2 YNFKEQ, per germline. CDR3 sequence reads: CASSPREVCVCGVAFF. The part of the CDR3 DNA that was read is TGCGCCAGCAGCCCCCGGGAAGTGTGTGTGTGCGGGGTC.

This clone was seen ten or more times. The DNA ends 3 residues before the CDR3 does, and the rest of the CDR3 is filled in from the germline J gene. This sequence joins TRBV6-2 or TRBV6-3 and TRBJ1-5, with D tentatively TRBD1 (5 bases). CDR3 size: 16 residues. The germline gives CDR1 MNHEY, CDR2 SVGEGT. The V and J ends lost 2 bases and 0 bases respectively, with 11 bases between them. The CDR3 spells CASSYAGQYSNQPQHF. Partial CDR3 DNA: TGTGCCAGCAGTTACGCAGGACAATATAGCAATCAGCCC.

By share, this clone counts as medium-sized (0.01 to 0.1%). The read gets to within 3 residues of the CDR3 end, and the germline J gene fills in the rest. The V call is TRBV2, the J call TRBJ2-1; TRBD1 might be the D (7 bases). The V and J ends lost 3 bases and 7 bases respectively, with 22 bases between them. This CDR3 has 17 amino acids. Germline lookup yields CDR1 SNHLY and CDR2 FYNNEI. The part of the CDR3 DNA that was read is TGTGCCAGCAGTGAGCGGGTCAGGGGGGATTTTAAGAATGAG. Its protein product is CASSERVRGDFKNE. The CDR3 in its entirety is CASSERVRGDFKNEQFF.

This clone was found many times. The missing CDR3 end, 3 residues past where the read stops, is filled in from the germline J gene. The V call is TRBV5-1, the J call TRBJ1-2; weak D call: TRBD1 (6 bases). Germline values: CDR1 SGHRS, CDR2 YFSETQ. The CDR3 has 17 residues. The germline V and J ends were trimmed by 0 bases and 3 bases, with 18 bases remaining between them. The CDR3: CASSLDRTGHPDYGYTF. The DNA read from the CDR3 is TGCGCCAGCAGCTTGGACAGAACGGGACATCCGGACTATGGC.

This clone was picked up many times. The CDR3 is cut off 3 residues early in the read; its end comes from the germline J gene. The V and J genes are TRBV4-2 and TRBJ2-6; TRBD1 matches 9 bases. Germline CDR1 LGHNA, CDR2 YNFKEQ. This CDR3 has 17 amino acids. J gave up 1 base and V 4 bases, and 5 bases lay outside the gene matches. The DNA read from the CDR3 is TGTGCCAGCAGCCCGTCGGACAGGGGATCTGGGGCCAACGTC. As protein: CASSPSDRGSGANV. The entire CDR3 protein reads CASSPSDRGSGANVLTF.

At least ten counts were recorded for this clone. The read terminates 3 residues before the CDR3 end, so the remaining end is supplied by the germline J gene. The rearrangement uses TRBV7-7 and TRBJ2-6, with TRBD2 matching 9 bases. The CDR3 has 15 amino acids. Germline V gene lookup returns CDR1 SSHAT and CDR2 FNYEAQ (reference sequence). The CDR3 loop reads CAAGGPGRGANVLTF. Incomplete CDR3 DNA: TGTGCTGCGGGAGGGCCGGGGAGAGGGGCCAACGTC. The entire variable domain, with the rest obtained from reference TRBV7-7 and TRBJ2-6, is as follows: GAGVSQSPRYKVTKRGQDVTLRCDPISSHATLYWYQQALGQGPEFLTYFNYEAQPDKSGLPSDRFSAERPEGSISTLTIQRTEQRDSAMYRCAAGGPGRGANVLTFGAGSRLTVL.

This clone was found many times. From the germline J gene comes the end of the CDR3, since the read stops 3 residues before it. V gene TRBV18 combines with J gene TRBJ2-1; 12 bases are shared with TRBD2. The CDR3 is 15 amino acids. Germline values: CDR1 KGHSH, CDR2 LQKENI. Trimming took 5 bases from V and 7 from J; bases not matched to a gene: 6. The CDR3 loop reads CASSGLAGNVNEQFF. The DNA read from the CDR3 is TGTGCCAGCTCAGGACTAGCGGGAAATGTTAATGAG.